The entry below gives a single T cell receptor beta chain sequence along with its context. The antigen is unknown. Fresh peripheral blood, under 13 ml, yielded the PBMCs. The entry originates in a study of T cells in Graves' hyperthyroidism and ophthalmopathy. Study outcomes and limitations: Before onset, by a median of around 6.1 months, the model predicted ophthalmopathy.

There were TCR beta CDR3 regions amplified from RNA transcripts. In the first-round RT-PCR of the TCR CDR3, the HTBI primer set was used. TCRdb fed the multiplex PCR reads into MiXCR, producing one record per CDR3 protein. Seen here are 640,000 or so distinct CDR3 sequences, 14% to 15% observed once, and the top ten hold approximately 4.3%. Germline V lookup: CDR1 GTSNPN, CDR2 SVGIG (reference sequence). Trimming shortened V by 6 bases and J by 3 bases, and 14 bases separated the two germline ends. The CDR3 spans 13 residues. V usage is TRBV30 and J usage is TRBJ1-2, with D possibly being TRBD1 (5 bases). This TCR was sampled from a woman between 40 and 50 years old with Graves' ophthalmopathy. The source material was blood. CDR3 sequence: CACLQGDDYGYTF. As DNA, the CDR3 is TGTGCCTGCCTGCAGGGAGATGACTATGGCTACACCTTC.